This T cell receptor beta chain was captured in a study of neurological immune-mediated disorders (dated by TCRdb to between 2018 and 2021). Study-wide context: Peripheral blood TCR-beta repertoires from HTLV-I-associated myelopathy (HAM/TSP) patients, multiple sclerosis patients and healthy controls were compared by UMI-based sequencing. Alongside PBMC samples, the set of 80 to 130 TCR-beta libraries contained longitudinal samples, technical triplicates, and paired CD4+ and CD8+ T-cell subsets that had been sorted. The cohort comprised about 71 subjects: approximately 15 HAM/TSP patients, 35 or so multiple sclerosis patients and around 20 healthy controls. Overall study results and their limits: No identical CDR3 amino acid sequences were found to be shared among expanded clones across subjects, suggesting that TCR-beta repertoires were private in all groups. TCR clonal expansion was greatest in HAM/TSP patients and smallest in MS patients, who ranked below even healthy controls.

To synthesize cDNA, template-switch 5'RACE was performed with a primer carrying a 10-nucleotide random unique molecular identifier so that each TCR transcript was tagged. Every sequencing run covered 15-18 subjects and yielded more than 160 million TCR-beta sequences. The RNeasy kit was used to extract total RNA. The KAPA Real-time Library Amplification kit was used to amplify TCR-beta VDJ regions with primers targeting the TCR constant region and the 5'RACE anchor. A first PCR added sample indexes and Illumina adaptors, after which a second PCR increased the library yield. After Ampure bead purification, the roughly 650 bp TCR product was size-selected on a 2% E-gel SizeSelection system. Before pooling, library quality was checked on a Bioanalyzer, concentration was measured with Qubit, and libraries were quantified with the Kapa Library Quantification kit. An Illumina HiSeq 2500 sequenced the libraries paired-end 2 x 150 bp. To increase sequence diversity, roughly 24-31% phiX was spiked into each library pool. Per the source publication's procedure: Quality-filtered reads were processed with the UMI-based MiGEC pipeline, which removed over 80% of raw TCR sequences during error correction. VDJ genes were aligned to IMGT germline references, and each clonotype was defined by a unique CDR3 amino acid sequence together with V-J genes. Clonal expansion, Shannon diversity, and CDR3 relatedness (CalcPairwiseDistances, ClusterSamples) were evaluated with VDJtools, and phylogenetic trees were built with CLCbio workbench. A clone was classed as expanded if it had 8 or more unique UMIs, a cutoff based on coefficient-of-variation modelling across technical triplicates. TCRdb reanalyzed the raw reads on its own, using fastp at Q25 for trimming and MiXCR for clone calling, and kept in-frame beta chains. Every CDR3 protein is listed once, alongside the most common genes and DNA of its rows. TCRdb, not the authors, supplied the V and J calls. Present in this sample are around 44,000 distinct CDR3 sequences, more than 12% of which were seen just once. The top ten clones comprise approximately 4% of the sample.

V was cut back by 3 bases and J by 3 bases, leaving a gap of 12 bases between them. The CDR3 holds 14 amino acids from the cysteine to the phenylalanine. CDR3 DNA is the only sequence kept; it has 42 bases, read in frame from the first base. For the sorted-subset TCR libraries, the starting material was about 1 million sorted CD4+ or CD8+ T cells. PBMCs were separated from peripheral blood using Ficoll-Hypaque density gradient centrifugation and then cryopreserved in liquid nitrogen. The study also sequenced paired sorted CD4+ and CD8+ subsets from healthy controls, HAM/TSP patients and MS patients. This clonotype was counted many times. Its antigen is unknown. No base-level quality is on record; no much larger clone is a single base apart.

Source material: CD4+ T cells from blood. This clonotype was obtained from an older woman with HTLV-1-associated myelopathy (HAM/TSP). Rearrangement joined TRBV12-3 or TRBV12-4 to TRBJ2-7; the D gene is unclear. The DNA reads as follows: TGTGCCAGCAGTTTCGGTCGTCCGAACTACGAGCAGTACTTC. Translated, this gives CASSFGRPNYEQYF.